This T cell receptor beta chain is from a study of blood T cell repertoires in COVID-19. Study as a whole: COVID-19 samples from acute and convalescent phases originated in the United States, Italy and Spain. In each case, the material was cDNA or gDNA derived from T cells, B-cell-depleted T cells, or PBMCs.

Original methodology: Estimation of nucleated cell counts relied on the amplification of reference gene primers. Sequenced by immunoSEQ multiplex PCR; TCRdb stores in-frame clones only, minus some. V and J calls and clone size are given by that table; D and trimming were obtained from the DNA. The sample has around 280,000 clones, around 86% seen once; the top ten hold approximately 2.2%. Germline V CDR1 and CDR2: SQVTM, ANQGSEA. The germline V and J ends were trimmed by 4 bases and 3 bases, with 6 bases remaining between them. The CDR3 is 11 residues long. The specimen was peripheral blood. The J gene is TRBJ2-5, the V gene TRBV29-1; D gene unclear. The TCR sequence derives from a woman under 40 who had recovered from COVID-19. CDR3 sequence: CSVVPKETQYF. CDR3 DNA sequence: TGCAGCGTTGTTCCTAAAGAGACCCAGTACTTC.